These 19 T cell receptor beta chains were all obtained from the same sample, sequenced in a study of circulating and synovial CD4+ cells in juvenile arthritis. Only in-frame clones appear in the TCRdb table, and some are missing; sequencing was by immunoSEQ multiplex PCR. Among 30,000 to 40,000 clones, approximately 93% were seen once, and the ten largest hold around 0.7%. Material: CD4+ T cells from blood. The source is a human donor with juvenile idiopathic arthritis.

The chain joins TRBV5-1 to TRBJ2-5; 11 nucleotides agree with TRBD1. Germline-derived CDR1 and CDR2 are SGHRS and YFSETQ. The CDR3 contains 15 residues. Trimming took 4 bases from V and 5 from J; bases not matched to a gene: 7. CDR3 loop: CASSLPGQGAETQYF. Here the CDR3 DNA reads TGCGCCAGCAGCCTGCCCGGACAGGGGGCGGAGACCCAGTACTTC. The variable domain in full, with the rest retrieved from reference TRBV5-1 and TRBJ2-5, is KAGVTQTPRYLIKTRGQQVTLSCSPISGHRSVSWYQQTPGQGLQFLFEYFSETQRNKGNFPGRFSGRQFSNSRSEMNVSTLELGDSALYLCASSLPGQGAETQYFGPGTRLLVL.

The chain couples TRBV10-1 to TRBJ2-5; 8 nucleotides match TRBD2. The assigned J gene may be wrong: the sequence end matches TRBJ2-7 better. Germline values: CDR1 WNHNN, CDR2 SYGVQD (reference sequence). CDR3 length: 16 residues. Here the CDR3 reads CASSDPPGLDSYEQYF. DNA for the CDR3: TGCGCCAGCAGTGACCCTCCGGGACTAGACTCCTACGAGCAGTACTTC.

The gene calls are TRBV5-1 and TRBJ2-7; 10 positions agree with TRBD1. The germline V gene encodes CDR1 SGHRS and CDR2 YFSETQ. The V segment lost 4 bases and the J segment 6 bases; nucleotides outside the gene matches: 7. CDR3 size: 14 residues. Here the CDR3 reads CASSLRQGAGEQYF. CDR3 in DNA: TGCGCCAGCAGCCTGAGACAGGGGGCTGGCGAGCAGTACTTC. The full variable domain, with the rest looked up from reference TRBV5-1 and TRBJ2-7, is KAGVTQTPRYLIKTRGQQVTLSCSPISGHRSVSWYQQTPGQGLQFLFEYFSETQRNKGNFPGRFSGRQFSNSRSEMNVSTLELGDSALYLCASSLRQGAGEQYFGPGTRLTVT.

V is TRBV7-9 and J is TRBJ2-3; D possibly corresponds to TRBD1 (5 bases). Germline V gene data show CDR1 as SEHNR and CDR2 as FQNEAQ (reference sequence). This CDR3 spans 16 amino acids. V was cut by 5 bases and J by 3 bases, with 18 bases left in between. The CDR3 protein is CASSLQTGVGTDTQYF. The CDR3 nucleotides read TGTGCCAGCAGCCTTCAAACAGGAGTGGGAACAGATACGCAGTATTTT.

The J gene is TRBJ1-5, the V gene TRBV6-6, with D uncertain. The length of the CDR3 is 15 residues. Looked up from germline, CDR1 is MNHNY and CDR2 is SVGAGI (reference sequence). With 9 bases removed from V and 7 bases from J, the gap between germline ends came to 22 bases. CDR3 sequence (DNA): TGTGCCAGTTCCCGCAAGGTGGGAGTTCCACAGCCCCAGCATTTT. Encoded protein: CASSRKVGVPQPQHF.

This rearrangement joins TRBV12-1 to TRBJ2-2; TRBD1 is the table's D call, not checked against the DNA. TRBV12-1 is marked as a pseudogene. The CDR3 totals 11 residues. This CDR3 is CASSSDGELFF. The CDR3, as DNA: TGTGCCAGCAGCTCAGACGGGGAGCTGTTTTTT.

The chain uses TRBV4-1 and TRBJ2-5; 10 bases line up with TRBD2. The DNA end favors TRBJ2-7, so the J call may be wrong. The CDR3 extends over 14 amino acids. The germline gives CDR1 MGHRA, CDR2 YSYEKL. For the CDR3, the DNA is TGCGCCAGCAGTCGGGGACTAGCGATACACGAGCAGTACTTC. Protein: CASSRGLAIHEQYF.

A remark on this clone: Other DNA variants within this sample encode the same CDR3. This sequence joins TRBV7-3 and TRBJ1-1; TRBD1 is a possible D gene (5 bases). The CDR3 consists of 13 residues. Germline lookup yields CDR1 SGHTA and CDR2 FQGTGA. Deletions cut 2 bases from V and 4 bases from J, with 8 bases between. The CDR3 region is CASSLSGGTEAFF. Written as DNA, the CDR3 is TGTGCCAGCAGCTTATCGGGGGGCACTGAAGCTTTCTTT.

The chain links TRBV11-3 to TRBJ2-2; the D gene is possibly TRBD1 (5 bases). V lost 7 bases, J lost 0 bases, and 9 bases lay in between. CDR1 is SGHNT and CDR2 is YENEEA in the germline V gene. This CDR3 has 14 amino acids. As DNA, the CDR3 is TGTGCCAGCAAGCAGGGTGCGAACACCGGGGAGCTGTTTTTT. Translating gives CASKQGANTGELFF.

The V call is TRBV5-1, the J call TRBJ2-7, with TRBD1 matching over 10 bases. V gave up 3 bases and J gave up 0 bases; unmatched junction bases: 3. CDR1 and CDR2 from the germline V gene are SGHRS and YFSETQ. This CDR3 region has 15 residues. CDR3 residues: CASSWGTGASYEQYF. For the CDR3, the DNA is TGCGCCAGCAGCTGGGGGACAGGGGCCTCCTACGAGCAGTACTTC.

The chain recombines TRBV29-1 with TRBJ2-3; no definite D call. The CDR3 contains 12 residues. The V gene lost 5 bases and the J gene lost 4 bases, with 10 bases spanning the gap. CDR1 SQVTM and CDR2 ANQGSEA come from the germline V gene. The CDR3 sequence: CSVIQAPDTQYF. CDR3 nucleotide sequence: TGCAGCGTTATTCAGGCCCCAGATACGCAGTATTTT.

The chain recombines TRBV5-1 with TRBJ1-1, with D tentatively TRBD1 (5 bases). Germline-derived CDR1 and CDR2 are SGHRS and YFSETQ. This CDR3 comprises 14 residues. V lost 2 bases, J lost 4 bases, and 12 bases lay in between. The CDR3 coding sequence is TGCGCCAGCAGCTTCAGGGATCGCGGCACTGAAGCTTTCTTT. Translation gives CASSFRDRGTEAFF.

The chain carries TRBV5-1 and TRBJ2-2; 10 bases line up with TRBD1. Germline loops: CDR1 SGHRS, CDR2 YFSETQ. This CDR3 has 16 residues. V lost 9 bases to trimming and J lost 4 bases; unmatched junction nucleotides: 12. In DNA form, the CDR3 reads TGCGCCACCGCTGTCGGGACAGGGGTACTCACCGGGGAGCTGTTTTTT. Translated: CATAVGTGVLTGELFF.

In nucleotides, the CDR3 is TGTGCCTGGGGGACAGTCCGTGGCTACACCTTC. Translating it yields CAWGTVRGYTF. V usage is TRBV30 and J usage is TRBJ1-2, with TRBD1 matching 7 bases. The germline gives CDR1 GTSNPN, CDR2 SVGIG (reference sequence). V trimming: 5 bases; J trimming: 7 bases; junction bases outside the gene matches: 4. The CDR3 length is 11 residues.

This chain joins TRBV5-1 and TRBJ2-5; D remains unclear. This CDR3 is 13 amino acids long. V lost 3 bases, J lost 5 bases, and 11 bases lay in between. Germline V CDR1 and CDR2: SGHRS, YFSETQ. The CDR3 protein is CASSSEARETQYF. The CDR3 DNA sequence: TGCGCCAGCAGCTCCGAAGCCCGGGAGACCCAGTACTTC.

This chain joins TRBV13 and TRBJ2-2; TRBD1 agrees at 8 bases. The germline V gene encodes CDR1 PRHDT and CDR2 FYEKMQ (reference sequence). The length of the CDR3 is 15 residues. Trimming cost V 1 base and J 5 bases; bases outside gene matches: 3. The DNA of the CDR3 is TGTGCCAGCAGCTTAGAGGGACAGGCGACCGGGGAGCTGTTTTTT. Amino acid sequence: CASSLEGQATGELFF.

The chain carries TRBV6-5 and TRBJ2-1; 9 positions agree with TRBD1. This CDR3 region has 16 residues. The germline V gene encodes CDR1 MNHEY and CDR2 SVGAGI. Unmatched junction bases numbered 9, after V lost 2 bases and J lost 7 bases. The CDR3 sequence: CASSYTGTGYKNEQFF. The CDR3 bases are TGTGCCAGCAGTTACACAGGGACAGGGTATAAGAATGAGCAGTTCTTC.

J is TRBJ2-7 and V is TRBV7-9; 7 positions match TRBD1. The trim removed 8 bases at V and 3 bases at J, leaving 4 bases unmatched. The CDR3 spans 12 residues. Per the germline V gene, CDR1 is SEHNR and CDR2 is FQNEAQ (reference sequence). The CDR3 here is CASRDSHYEQYF. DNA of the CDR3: TGTGCCAGCCGGGACAGTCACTACGAGCAGTACTTC.

The CDR3 is CASSRPSPPYEQYF. DNA of the CDR3: TGTGCCAGCAGCAGGCCATCCCCCCCCTACGAGCAGTACTTC. The chain is built from TRBV6-1 and TRBJ2-7; D is unresolved. The CDR3 loop spans 14 amino acids. V was pared by 6 bases and J by 2 bases, with 14 bases between. Germline lookup yields CDR1 MNHNS and CDR2 SASEGT.